This TCR beta chain was observed in a study of T-cell memory formation after mild COVID-19. Study-wide results and caveats: Researchers report contracting CD4+ clones mostly in CM and EM, with CD8+ clones in EMRA.

Germline values: CDR1 DFQATT, CDR2 SNEGSKA (reference sequence). The CDR3 extends over 13 amino acids. V lost 2 bases to trimming and J lost 2 bases, with 10 bases between them. TCRdb reprocessed the 5' RACE reads via MiXCR and lists one record per CDR3 protein. Of around 450,000 distinct CDR3 sequences listed, 24% were seen once; the top ten hold roughly 9.7%. The sample holds a few counts of this clonotype. Its specificity is unknown. The source of this sequence is an adult woman who had mild COVID-19 (a few samples of this study predate the infection). Cell type and time point are not known. Sequences were obtained from PBMCs or a T cell subset sorted from them (not recorded which). V usage is TRBV20-1 and J usage is TRBJ2-7; no clear D gene. CDR3 nucleotides: TGCAGTGCTAGACCACCGGAACCCTACGAGCAGTACTTC. It is translated as CSARPPEPYEQYF.